This TCR beta chain came from a study of blood T cell repertoires in COVID-19. Only one count was recorded for this clone. This CDR3 has 16 amino acids. The germline V gene encodes CDR1 KGHSH and CDR2 LQKENI. V shed 2 bases and J 1 base; nucleotides not matched to a gene: 5. Assay: immunoSEQ multiplex PCR; the TCRdb copy retains only in-frame clones and omits some. This sample has just over 250,000 clones, with more than 75% found just once. This sequence was found in a man in his forties who had recovered from COVID-19. The V gene is TRBV18, the J gene TRBJ1-5, with 7 bases lining up with TRBD1. The source material was peripheral blood. In DNA form, the CDR3 reads TGTGCCAGCTCACCATTCCAGGGGGGAAGCAATCAGCCCCAGCATTTT. As protein: CASSPFQGGSNQPQHF.